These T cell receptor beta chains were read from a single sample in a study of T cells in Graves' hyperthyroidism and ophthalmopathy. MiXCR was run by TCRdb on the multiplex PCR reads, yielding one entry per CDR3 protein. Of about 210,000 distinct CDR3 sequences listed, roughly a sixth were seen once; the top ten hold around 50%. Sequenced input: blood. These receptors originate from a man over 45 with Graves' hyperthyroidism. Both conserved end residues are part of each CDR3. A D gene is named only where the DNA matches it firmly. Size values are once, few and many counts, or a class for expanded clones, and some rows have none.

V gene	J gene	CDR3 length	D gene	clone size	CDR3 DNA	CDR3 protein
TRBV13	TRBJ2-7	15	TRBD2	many	TGTGCCAGCAGCTTAGGGGCGGGAGCCTCCTACGAGCAGTACTTC	CASSLGAGASYEQYF
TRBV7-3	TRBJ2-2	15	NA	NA	TGTGCCAGCAGCTTAGAGGCTATCCCCACCGGGGAGCTGTTTTTT	CASSLEAIPTGELFF
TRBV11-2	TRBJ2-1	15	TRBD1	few	TGTGCCAGCAGCTTAGCTCGGACAGGACACAATGAGCAGTTCTTC	CASSLARTGHNEQFF
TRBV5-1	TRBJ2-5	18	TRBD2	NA	TGCGCCAGCAGCTTAGGGGTAGCGGGGGGAAAGTACCAAGAGACCCAGTACTTC	CASSLGVAGGKYQETQYF
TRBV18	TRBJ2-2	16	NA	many	TGTGCCAGCTCACCCCAGGGCCCGAGCAACACCGGGGAGCTGTTTTTT	CASSPQGPSNTGELFF
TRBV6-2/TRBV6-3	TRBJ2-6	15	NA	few	TGTGCCAGCAGTTACGTCAGGGACGGGGCCAACGTCCTGACTTTC	CASSYVRDGANVLTF
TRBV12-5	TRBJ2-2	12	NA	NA	TGTGCTAGTGGTTTTGCCACCGGGCAGCTGTTTTTT	CASGFATGQLFF
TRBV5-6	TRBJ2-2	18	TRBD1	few	TGTGCCAGCAGCTCTGCCGGGACAGAAGCCCCGGAAACCGGGGAGCTGTTTTTT	CASSSAGTEAPETGELFF
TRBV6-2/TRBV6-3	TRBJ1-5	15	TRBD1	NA	TGTGCCAGCAGTTACTTTCGCAGGGGGCTTCAGCCCCAGCATTTT	CASSYFRRGLQPQHF
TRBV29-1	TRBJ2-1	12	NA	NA	TGCAGCGTTGAATTCGGGAACAATGAGCAGTTCTTC	CSVEFGNNEQFF
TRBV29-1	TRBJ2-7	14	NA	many	TGCAGCGTTGAAGATCAGCCAGGGGCCTACGAGCAGTACTTC	CSVEDQPGAYEQYF
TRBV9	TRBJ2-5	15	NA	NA	TGTGCCAGCACCCTAACAGCGGGCACTGGGGAGACCCAGTACTTC	CASTLTAGTGETQYF
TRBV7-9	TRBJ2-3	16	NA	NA	TGTGCCAGCAGCCCCGGTCCGGGGAGGAGCACAGATACGCAGTATTTT	CASSPGPGRSTDTQYF
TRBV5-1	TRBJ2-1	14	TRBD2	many	TGCGCCAGCAGCTTGGACGGGAGGGTAAATGAGCAGTTCTTC	CASSLDGRVNEQFF
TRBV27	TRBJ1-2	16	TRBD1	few	TGTGCCAGCAGTTTAATCCCGGGACAGGGGACCTATGGCTACACCTTC	CASSLIPGQGTYGYTF
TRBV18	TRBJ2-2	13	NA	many	TGTGCCAGCTCACAGACGGTGACCGGGGAGCTGTTTTTT	CASSQTVTGELFF
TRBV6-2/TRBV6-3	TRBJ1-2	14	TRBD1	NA	TGTGCCAGCAGTACAGGGGGCGCCTACTATGGCTACACCTTC	CASSTGGAYYGYTF
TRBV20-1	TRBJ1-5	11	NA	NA	TGCAGTGCCAGCGACAATCAGCCCCAGCATTTT	CSASDNQPQHF
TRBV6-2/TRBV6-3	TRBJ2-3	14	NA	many	TGTGCCAGCAGCCCCGTAGTGAGCACAGATACGCAGTATTTT	CASSPVVSTDTQYF
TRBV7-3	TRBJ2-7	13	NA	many	TGTGCCAGCAGCCCAAGGACCAGCAACGAGCAGTACTTC	CASSPRTSNEQYF
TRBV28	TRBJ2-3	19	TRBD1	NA	TGTGCCAGCAGTACGAGCCGCCAAGGGACAGGGCAAAGCACAGATACGCAGTATTTT	CASSTSRQGTGQSTDTQYF
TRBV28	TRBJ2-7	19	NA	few	TGTGCCAGCAGTGCACGCAGGGCCAAGGCCGTTATTAGCTCCTACGAGCAGTACTTC	CASSARRAKAVISSYEQYF
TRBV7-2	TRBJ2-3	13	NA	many	TGTGCCAGCAGCCCGGACCCCACAGATACGCAGTATTTT	CASSPDPTDTQYF
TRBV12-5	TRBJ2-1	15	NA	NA	TGTGCTAGTGGTTCACCTTCGGGACACGGGGGTGAGCAGTTCTTC	CASGSPSGHGGEQFF
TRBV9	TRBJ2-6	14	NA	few	TGTGCCAGCAGCGTAGATTCTGGGGCCAACGTCCTGACTTTC	CASSVDSGANVLTF
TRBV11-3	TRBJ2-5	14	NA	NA	TGTGCCAGCAGCCCCCCCGGAGGGGACGAGACCCAGTACTTC	CASSPPGGDETQYF
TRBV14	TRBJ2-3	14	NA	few	TGTGCCAGCAGCCAACCGGGGGCGTCAGATACGCAGTATTTT	CASSQPGASDTQYF
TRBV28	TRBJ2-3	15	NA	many	TGTGCCAGCAGTTCCAAGACTACAGGGATTAGGGCGCAGTATTTT	CASSSKTTGIRAQYF
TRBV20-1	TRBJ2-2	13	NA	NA	TGCAGTGCTAAAAACAGGGTAACCGGGGAGCTGTTTTTT	CSAKNRVTGELFF
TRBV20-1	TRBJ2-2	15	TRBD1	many	TGCAGTGCTAGTTCTGGGACAGGGGTGCCCGGGGAGCTGTTTTTT	CSASSGTGVPGELFF
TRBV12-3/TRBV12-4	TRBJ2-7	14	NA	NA	TGTGCCAGCAGCTTAGGGGTAGCGGCCTACGAGCAGTGCTTC	CASSLGVAAYEQCF
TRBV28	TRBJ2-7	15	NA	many	TGTGCCAGCAGCCCCCGCGCCGTCGAGTCCTACGAGCAGTACTTC	CASSPRAVESYEQYF
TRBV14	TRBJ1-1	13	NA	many	TGTGCCAGCAGCACCCACCAGAACACTGAAGCTTTCTTT	CASSTHQNTEAFF
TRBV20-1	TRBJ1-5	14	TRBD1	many	TGCAGTGCTAATACAGGGGAAAGCAATCAGCCCCAGCATTTT	CSANTGESNQPQHF
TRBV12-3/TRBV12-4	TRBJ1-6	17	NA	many	TGTGCCAGCAGTGGGGGGACGGACAGCTCCTATAATTCACCCCTCCACTTT	CASSGGTDSSYNSPLHF
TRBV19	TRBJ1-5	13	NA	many	TGTGCCGGTTCAGGGACGGGCGATCAGCCCCAGCATTTT	CAGSGTGDQPQHF
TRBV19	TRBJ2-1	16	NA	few	TGTGCCAGTAGTAACACCCGCGGAAGGGGTTGGAATGAGCAGTTCTTC	CASSNTRGRGWNEQFF
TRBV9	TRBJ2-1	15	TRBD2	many	TGTGCCAGCAGCTCTAGCGGGAGCCCTTTCAATGAGCAGTTCTTC	CASSSSGSPFNEQFF
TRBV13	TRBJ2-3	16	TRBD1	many	TGTGCCAGCAGCCCCCGGGACAGGGGGCTTACAGATACGCAGTATTTT	CASSPRDRGLTDTQYF
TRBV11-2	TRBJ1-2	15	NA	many	TGTGCCAGCAGCCCCGGGGCCCTCCCCCTATATGGCTACACCTTC	CASSPGALPLYGYTF
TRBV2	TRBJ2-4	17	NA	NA	TGTGCCAGCAGGACAGAGGGTTACTTCTTAGGCAAAAACATTCAGTACTTC	CASRTEGYFLGKNIQYF
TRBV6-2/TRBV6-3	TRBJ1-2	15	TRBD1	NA	TGTGCCAGCAGTTACTCACCAGGGGGTGACTATGGCTACACCTTC	CASSYSPGGDYGYTF
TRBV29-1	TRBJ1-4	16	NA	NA	TGCAGCGCCCCGGGACGGAAGGACGCAACTAATGAAAAACTGTTTTTT	CSAPGRKDATNEKLFF
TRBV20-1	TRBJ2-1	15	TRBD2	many	TGCAGTGCGTCACTAGCGATAAGCTCCTACAATGAGCAGTTCTTC	CSASLAISSYNEQFF
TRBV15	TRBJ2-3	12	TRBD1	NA	TGTGCCACCAGCTGGGGACAGGATACGCAGTATTTT	CATSWGQDTQYF
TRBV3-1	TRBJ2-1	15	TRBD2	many	TGTGCCAGCAGCCAAGAAAAACTAGCGGGCAATGAGCAGTTCTTC	CASSQEKLAGNEQFF
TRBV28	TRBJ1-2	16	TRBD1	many	TGTGCCAGCAGTGTAGACAGGGAAATCTTAATAAATGGCTACACCTTC	CASSVDREILINGYTF
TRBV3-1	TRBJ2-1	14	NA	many	TGTGCCAGCAGCCAAGAGATAGGAAGCAATGAGCAGTTCTTC	CASSQEIGSNEQFF
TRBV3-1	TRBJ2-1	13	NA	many	TGTGCCAGCAGAAAGGGGGGGGCCTATGAGCAGTTCTTC	CASRKGGAYEQFF
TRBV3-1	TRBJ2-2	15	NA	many	TGTGCCAGCAGCCAAATTTACGAGGATGCCGGGGAGCTGTTTTTT	CASSQIYEDAGELFF
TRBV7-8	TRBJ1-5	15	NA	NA	TGTGCCAGCAGCTCCCGGGAGCTTAGCAATCAGCCCCAGCATTTT	CASSSRELSNQPQHF
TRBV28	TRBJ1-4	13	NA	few	TGTGCCAGCAGGCAGGGACGGAAGGAAAAACTGTTTTTT	CASRQGRKEKLFF
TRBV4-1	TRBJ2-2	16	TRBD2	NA	TGCGCCAGCAGCCAAGATAGGACTAGCGACACCGGGGAGCTGTTTTTT	CASSQDRTSDTGELFF